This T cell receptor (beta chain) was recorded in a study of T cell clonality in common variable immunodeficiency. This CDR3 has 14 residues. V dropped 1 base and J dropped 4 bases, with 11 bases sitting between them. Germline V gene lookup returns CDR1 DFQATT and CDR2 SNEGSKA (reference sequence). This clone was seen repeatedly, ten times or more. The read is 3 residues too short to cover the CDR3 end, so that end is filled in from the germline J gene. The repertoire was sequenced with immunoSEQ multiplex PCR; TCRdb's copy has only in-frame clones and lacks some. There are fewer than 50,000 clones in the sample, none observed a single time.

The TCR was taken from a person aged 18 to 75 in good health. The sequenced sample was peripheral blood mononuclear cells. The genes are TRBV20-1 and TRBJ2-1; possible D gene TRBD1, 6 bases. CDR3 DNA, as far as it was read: TGCAGTGCTAGAGTGGACAGAACTTACAATGAG. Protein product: CSARVDRTYNE. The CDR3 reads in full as CSARVDRTYNEQFF.